These 6 T cell receptor beta chains originate from one sample sequenced in a study of PD-L1 blockade in urothelial cancer. Assay: immunoSEQ multiplex PCR; the TCRdb copy retains only in-frame clones and omits some. The top ten clones hold under 3.5% of a sample with 50,000 to 65,000 clones, 80% to 85% of them seen once. As to time point: pretreatment peripheral blood. The sample in question was PBMCs, obtained around atezolizumab (anti-PD-L1) treatment. The receptors originated from a man aged 65-85 years with urothelial cancer.

This chain joins TRBV10-3 and TRBJ2-7, with D maybe TRBD1 (6 bases). Trimming removed 4 bases at V and 1 base at J, with 11 bases between. Germline assignment: CDR1 ENHRY and CDR2 SYGVKD. This CDR3 comprises 14 residues. This CDR3 is CAISARDMSYEQYF. The DNA for the CDR3 is TGTGCCATCAGTGCAAGGGACATGTCCTACGAGCAGTACTTC.

This clone was counted a single time. The rearrangement joins TRBV7-3 to TRBJ2-7; 7 nucleotides align to TRBD2. In germline, CDR1 is SGHTA, CDR2 FQGTGA. The CDR3 totals 15 residues. Unmatched junction bases numbered 9, after V lost 2 bases and J lost 5 bases. The CDR3 loop is CASSLSPAGFHEQYF. The CDR3 bases are TGTGCCAGCAGCTTATCTCCAGCGGGATTCCACGAGCAGTACTTC.

V is TRBV28 and J is TRBJ1-4; D is ambiguous. This CDR3 comprises 12 residues. The V end was cut by 4 bases, the J end by 3 bases, with 3 bases between. CDR1 and CDR2 from the germline V gene are MDHEN and SYDVKM. CDR3 in DNA: TGTGCCAGCAGTTCTCCTAATGAAAAACTGTTTTTT. As protein: CASSSPNEKLFF.

V is TRBV2 and J is TRBJ2-1, with 7 bases fitting TRBD1. Germline lookup yields CDR1 SNHLY and CDR2 FYNNEI. V was pared by 6 bases and J by 0 bases, with 5 bases of the junction left unmatched. This CDR3 comprises 15 residues. CDR3 sequence (DNA): TGTGCCAGCAGCAGGGGGTGGTCCTCCTACAATGAGCAGTTCTTC. This encodes CASSRGWSSYNEQFF.

The V and J genes are TRBV5-4 and TRBJ1-2; D may be TRBD1 (6 bases). Germline CDR1 SGHNT, CDR2 YYREEE (reference sequence). The CDR3 contains 13 residues. V was pared by 4 bases and J by 5 bases, with 12 bases between. As DNA, the CDR3 is TGTGCCAGCAGCGTACAGGGAACATATGGCTACACCTTC. Amino acids: CASSVQGTYGYTF. The variable domain in full, with the rest retrieved from reference TRBV5-4 and TRBJ1-2, is ETGVTQSPTHLIKTRGQQVTLRCSSQSGHNTVSWYQQALGQGPQFIFQYYREEENGRGNFPPRFSGLQFPNYSSELNVNALELDDSALYLCASSVQGTYGYTFGSGTRLTVV.

This chain links TRBV13 with TRBJ2-7; D might be TRBD2 (5 bases). Germline assignment: CDR1 PRHDT and CDR2 FYEKMQ (reference sequence). CDR3 length equals 16 residues. V was shortened by 8 bases and J by 0 bases, with 20 bases between the two germline ends. The CDR3: CASATRGLASSYEQYF. CDR3 DNA sequence: TGTGCCAGCGCTACTAGAGGGCTGGCTAGCTCCTACGAGCAGTACTTC.